The rows below give T cell receptor beta chains drawn from one sample of a study of OX40 agonist ivuxolimab in advanced cancers. Sequenced by immunoSEQ multiplex PCR; TCRdb stores in-frame clones only, minus some. Among about 80,000 clones, approximately 85% were seen once, and the ten largest hold around 2%. Here the sequenced sample was CD4+ or CD8+ T cells sorted from blood, taken in a trial of the OX40 agonist ivuxolimab. The source of these receptors is an adult with an advanced solid tumor such as melanoma, head and neck, liver or kidney cancer. The CDR3 runs from the conserved cysteine through the conserved F or W. A D gene is named only where the DNA matches it firmly. The size field is filled for only some rows; it gives once, few, many or a size class.

>12|TRBJ1-1|TRBV19|.|.
TGTGCCAGTAGTCCCCAGATACTTGAAGCTTTCTTT
CASSPQILEAFF
>15|TRBJ2-3|TRBV18|.|.
TGTGCCAGCTCACTCAGGCGTCCTAGCACAGATACGCAGTATTTT
CASSLRRPSTDTQYF
>13|TRBJ2-3|TRBV19|.|.
TGTGCCACCCAATGGCTTGGGGCAGATACGCAGTATTTT
CATQWLGADTQYF
>17|TRBJ2-5|TRBV5-1|.|.
TGCGCCAGCAGCTTGGCCAGGAAGTCAGTGGGGGCGGAGACCCAGTACTTC
CASSLARKSVGAETQYF
>15|TRBJ1-2|TRBV13|once|TRBD1
TGTGCCAGCAGGGGGACAGGGGAAAGAAACTATGGCTACACCTTC
CASRGTGERNYGYTF
>12|TRBJ1-1|TRBV19|.|.
TGTGCCAGTAAGGGAGGCTTGACTGAAGCTTTCTTT
CASKGGLTEAFF
>17|TRBJ2-3|TRBV19|.|TRBD2
TGTGCCAGTAGTATAGATCGGGGACTAGCGGACACAGATACGCAGTATTTT
CASSIDRGLADTDTQYF
>13|TRBJ1-2|TRBV10-3|.|.
TGTGCCATCAATGGGCGGGCGGCGGATGGCTACACCTTC
CAINGRAADGYTF
>13|TRBJ2-3|TRBV21-1|.|.
TGTGCCAGCAGGGGGGGGAGCACAGATACGCAGTATTTT
CASRGGSTDTQYF
>17|TRBJ2-3|TRBV5-5|.|.
TGTGCCAGCAGCCTAGGCCCCCTTGGAAGCGGCACAGATACGCAGTATTTT
CASSLGPLGSGTDTQYF
>16|TRBJ1-3|TRBV6-1|once|TRBD1
TGTGCCAGCAGTGACCAGGGGGCTAATAAAGGAAACACCATATATTTT
CASSDQGANKGNTIYF
>15|TRBJ2-6|TRBV5-6|.|.
TGTGCCAGCAGCCCGACGGGCTCTGGGGCCAACGTCCTGACTTTC
CASSPTGSGANVLTF
>16|TRBJ2-1|TRBV27|.|.
TGTGCCAGCAGCCTGACGCAGATCCTTTCCTACAATGAGCAGTTCTTC
CASSLTQILSYNEQFF
>16|TRBJ2-2|TRBV25-1|.|TRBD2
TGTGCCAGCAGTGAATGGGGCGGGAGGGGAACCGGGGAGCTGTTTTTT
CASSEWGGRGTGELFF
>11|TRBJ2-1|TRBV20-1|.|.
TGCAGTGCTAGGGGGGGAAATGAGCAGTTCTTC
CSARGGNEQFF
>14|TRBJ1-6|TRBV6-4|.|.
TGTGCCAGCAGTGTAGAGGCCCATAATTCACCCCTCCACTTT
CASSVEAHNSPLHF
>14|TRBJ2-7|TRBV25-1|.|.
TGTGCCAGCAGTGAATCGGGACCTAACTACGAGCAGTACTTC
CASSESGPNYEQYF
>14|TRBJ1-2|TRBV11-2|.|.
TGTGCCAGCAGCTTAACGGGGCCAGATTGGGGCTACACCTTC
CASSLTGPDWGYTF
>14|TRBJ1-6|TRBV6-5|few|.
TGTGCCAGCAGTTACAGGCAGTATAATTCACCCCTCCACTTT
CASSYRQYNSPLHF